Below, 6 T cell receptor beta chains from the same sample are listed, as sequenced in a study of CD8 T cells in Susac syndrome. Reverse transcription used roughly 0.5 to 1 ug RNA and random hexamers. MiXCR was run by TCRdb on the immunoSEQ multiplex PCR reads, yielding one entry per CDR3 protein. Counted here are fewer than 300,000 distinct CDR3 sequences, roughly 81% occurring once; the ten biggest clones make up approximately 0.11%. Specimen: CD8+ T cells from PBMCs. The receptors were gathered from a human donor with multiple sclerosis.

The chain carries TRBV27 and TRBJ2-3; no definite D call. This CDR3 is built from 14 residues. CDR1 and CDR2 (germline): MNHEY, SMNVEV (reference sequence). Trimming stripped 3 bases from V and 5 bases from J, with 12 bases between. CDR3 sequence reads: CASSFVGSEDTQYF. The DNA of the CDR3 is TGTGCCAGCAGTTTTGTAGGCTCGGAAGATACGCAGTATTTT.

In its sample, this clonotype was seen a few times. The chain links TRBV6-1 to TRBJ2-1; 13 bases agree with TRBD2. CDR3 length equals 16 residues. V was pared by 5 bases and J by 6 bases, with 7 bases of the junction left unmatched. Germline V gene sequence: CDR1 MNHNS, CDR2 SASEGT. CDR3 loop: CASSPLTSGRVNEQFF. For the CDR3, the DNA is TGTGCCAGCAGTCCACTTACTAGCGGGAGGGTCAATGAGCAGTTCTTC.

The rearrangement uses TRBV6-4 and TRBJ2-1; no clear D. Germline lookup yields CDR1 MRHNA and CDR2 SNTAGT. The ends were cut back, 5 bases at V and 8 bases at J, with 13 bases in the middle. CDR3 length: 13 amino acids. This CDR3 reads CASSFTLGHEQFF. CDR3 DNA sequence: TGTGCCAGCAGTTTCACGCTAGGACATGAGCAGTTCTTC.

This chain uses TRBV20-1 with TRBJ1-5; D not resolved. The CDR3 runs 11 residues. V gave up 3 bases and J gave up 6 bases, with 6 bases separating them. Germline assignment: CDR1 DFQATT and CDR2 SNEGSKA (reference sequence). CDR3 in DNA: TGCAGTGCTAGTTTTGGTCAGCCCCAGCATTTT. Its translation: CSASFGQPQHF.

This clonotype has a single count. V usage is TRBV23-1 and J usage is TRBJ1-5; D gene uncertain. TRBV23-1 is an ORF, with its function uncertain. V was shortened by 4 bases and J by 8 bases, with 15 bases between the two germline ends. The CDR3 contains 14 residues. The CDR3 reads CASSRGSLREPQHF. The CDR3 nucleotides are TGCGCCAGCAGTCGAGGATCCCTGCGGGAGCCCCAGCATTTT.

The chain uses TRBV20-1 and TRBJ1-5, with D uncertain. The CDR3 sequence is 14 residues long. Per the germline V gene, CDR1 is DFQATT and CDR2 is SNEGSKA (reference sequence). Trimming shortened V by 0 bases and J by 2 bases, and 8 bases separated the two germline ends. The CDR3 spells CSAREYSGNQPQHF. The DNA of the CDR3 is TGCAGTGCTAGAGAATACTCAGGCAATCAGCCCCAGCATTTT.